This TCR beta chain was profiled in a study of T cell repertoires in cytomegalovirus infection. Regarding the study as a whole: Clonotype analysis showed dominance of the ex vivo response by HLA-C-restricted CMV-specific TCR beta clonotypes.

CDR1 is SGHTA and CDR2 is FQGNSA in the germline V gene. This CDR3 spans 15 amino acids. The V gene lost 1 base and the J gene lost 4 bases, with 13 bases spanning the gap. In this sample, this clonotype turned up many times. Its antigen is unidentified. TCRdb recomputed calls from the reads with MiXCR, one row per CDR3 protein. The top ten hold roughly 18% of the sample, which has roughly 730,000 distinct CDR3 sequences, roughly 30% seen once. The origin of this receptor is a human donor in good health (CMV status not recorded). Some clones in this sample may be carry-over from other donors' samples. This sample comprised cultured PBMCs, obtained from culture after CMV antigen stimulation. The chain couples TRBV7-2 to TRBJ1-1, with D unclear. The CDR3 DNA reads as TGTGCCAGCAGCTTAGGTCTCCCTCATAGCACTGAAGCTTTCTTT. It codes for CASSLGLPHSTEAFF.